Listed below are T cell receptor beta chains from one sample, sequenced in a study of blood T cells in healthy people across ages. Via MiXCR, TCRdb re-called the 5' RACE reads, giving one row per CDR3 protein. The sample has 700,000 to 1,000,000 distinct CDR3 sequences; roughly 44% are singletons. Sequenced sample: blood. The receptors shown here come from a man aged 60 to 69 in good health. The CDR3 runs from the conserved cysteine through the conserved F or W. The D gene is left open where the match is weak. Some rows have no size entry. The others give once, few or many, or a class for an expanded clone.

CDR3 DNA	CDR3 protein	V gene	J gene	D gene	clone size
TGTGCCAGCAGCCGGGGACAGGGGGTTTGGGATGAGCAGTTCTTC	CASSRGQGVWDEQFF	TRBV7-2	TRBJ2-1	TRBD1	NA
TGCAGTGCTAGAGACCCCGGGGCTTACGAGCAGTACTTC	CSARDPGAYEQYF	TRBV20-1	TRBJ2-7	NA	few
TGTGCCAGCAGTTACGCCCCGTCGGCCAAAAACATTCAGTACTTC	CASSYAPSAKNIQYF	TRBV6-5	TRBJ2-4	NA	few
TGTGCCAGCAGTAAACAGGGGAGCAATCAGCCCCAGCATTTT	CASSKQGSNQPQHF	TRBV7-2	TRBJ1-5	TRBD1	NA
TGTGCCAGCAGTTACTCCGAGGTTTGGCGGGGATATACGCAGTATTTT	CASSYSEVWRGYTQYF	TRBV6-6	TRBJ2-3	NA	NA
TGTGCCAGCAGTTACAAGCACCGGAACACCGGGGAGCTGTTTTTT	CASSYKHRNTGELFF	TRBV6-5	TRBJ2-2	NA	NA
TGTGCCAGCAGCTCAGCACAGGGTTACGAGCAGTACTTC	CASSSAQGYEQYF	TRBV7-3	TRBJ2-7	NA	NA
TGTGCCAGCACCACAGGGGGGGACTATGGCTACACCTTC	CASTTGGDYGYTF	TRBV6-6	TRBJ1-2	TRBD1	NA
TGCGCCAGCAGTAAGAGGGGCGTCTGGACGGAGACCCAGTACTTC	CASSKRGVWTETQYF	TRBV4-3	TRBJ2-5	NA	NA
TGTGCCATCAGTGAAAGGGCAGGGGGTAGGCAAGAGACCCAGTACTTC	CAISERAGGRQETQYF	TRBV10-3	TRBJ2-5	TRBD1	NA
TGTGCCAGCAGCTCCAGTGGGCTAGCGGGGGTTGAGACCCAGTACTTC	CASSSSGLAGVETQYF	TRBV7-3	TRBJ2-5	TRBD2	few
TGTGCCAGCAGCCCACGGGGGTCATACTCTACCACAGATACGCAGTATTTT	CASSPRGSYSTTDTQYF	TRBV9	TRBJ2-3	NA	NA
TGTGCCAGCAGCTTCAAACGGATGACAGGGGGAACAATCAATCGGCCCCAGCATTTT	CASSFKRMTGGTINRPQHF	TRBV7-2	TRBJ1-5	TRBD1	NA
TGTGCCAGCAGCTTACGGAGAAAAGATTCTAGCGGGGGGCCTGGGAGGGTCTATGAGCAGTTCTTC	CASSLRRKDSSGGPGRVYEQFF	TRBV7-3	TRBJ2-1	TRBD2	NA
TGCAGTGCTGTATCGGGTCGGGGCGGCGGCTACACCTTC	CSAVSGRGGGYTF	TRBV20-1	TRBJ1-2	NA	NA
TGTGCCAGCTCACCTGTGGGTCGTCAAGAGACCCAGTACTTC	CASSPVGRQETQYF	TRBV18	TRBJ2-5	NA	NA
TGCGCCAGCAGCGTGGACCTGGGGGAGGGAGAGACCCAGTACTTC	CASSVDLGEGETQYF	TRBV5-1	TRBJ2-5	TRBD2	NA
TGCGCCAGCAGCTCGGCTTGGGAGACCCAGTACTTC	CASSSAWETQYF	TRBV5-1	TRBJ2-5	NA	NA
TGTGCCAGTAGTATTGGACAAGGCGTTAACATTCAGTACTTC	CASSIGQGVNIQYF	TRBV19	TRBJ2-4	NA	NA
TGCAGTGCTAGGACAGGGGGTGCTGGGGCCAACGTCCTGACTTTC	CSARTGGAGANVLTF	TRBV20-1	TRBJ2-6	TRBD1	NA
TGCGCCAGCAGCTTGGGAGCGGACTCCTACGAGCAGTACTTC	CASSLGADSYEQYF	TRBV5-1	TRBJ2-7	NA	NA
TGTGCCAGCAGCTTAGAGGGGGAGTCACCCCTCCACTTT	CASSLEGESPLHF	TRBV7-2	TRBJ1-6	NA	few
TGCGCCAGCAGCCAAGCGTATTCGGTAGGCTACGAGCAGTACTTC	CASSQAYSVGYEQYF	TRBV4-3	TRBJ2-7	NA	few
TGCAGTGCTAGGGTCCACAACTATGGCTACACCTTC	CSARVHNYGYTF	TRBV20-1	TRBJ1-2	NA	NA
TGCAGCGTTGAAGAGGCCAGGGGCTACGAGCAGTACTTC	CSVEEARGYEQYF	TRBV29-1	TRBJ2-7	NA	many
TGTGCCAGCAGTCGCGGGACTTTACAGCAGTTCTTC	CASSRGTLQQFF	TRBV6-1	TRBJ2-1	NA	once
TGTGCCAGCAGTAGGGCGGAGCAGTTCTTC	CASSRAEQFF	TRBV28	TRBJ2-1	NA	NA
TGCAGCACGACGGGGGGCTACTCCTACAATGAGCAGTACTTC	CSTTGGYSYNEQYF	TRBV29-1	TRBJ2-7	NA	once
TGTGCCACCAGTCCGGGGGATAGCTCCTACGAGCAGTACTTC	CATSPGDSSYEQYF	TRBV24-1	TRBJ2-7	NA	few
TGTGCCAGCAGTTACTCGATCACTTTTCATGGCTACACCTTC	CASSYSITFHGYTF	TRBV6-2/TRBV6-3	TRBJ1-2	NA	NA
TGTGCCAGCAGCCAAACCCGGGTTTCAGGAGATACGCAGTATTTT	CASSQTRVSGDTQYF	TRBV3-1	TRBJ2-3	NA	NA
TGCAGTGCTAGAAGGGGGAGGGGCTACAATCAGCCCCAGCATTTT	CSARRGRGYNQPQHF	TRBV20-1	TRBJ1-5	NA	few
TGTGCCAGCAGCCCACCAGGGAACAATCAGCCCCAGCATTTT	CASSPPGNNQPQHF	TRBV11-3	TRBJ1-5	NA	NA
TGCGCCAGCAGCCAAGAACTACAGGGGGTTGGCTACACCTTC	CASSQELQGVGYTF	TRBV4-3	TRBJ1-2	TRBD1	few
TGTGCCAGCAGCCCAAATACAGGCTTTGAGGGCCAAGAGACCCAGTACTTC	CASSPNTGFEGQETQYF	TRBV7-9	TRBJ2-5	NA	few
TGCGCCAGCAGCCAAATCTTGGATCAGCCCCAGCATTTT	CASSQILDQPQHF	TRBV4-3	TRBJ1-5	NA	NA
TGCAGCGTTGGGGACGGAAATGAAAAACTGTTTTTT	CSVGDGNEKLFF	TRBV29-1	TRBJ1-4	NA	few
TGTGCCAGCAGTTACTCGGACAACACAGATACGCAGTATTTT	CASSYSDNTDTQYF	TRBV6-2/TRBV6-3	TRBJ2-3	NA	few
TGTGCCAGCAGTTCCCAAGGACAGCTCTATCAGCCCCAGCATTTT	CASSSQGQLYQPQHF	TRBV27	TRBJ1-5	NA	NA
TGTGCCAGCAGCTTACATGGGACAGGGGATGGCTACACCTTC	CASSLHGTGDGYTF	TRBV7-9	TRBJ1-2	TRBD1	NA
TGTGCCAGCAGGGCACAGGTATCAAGTTCACTCCTCCACTTT	CASRAQVSSSLLHF	TRBV12-3/TRBV12-4	TRBJ1-6	NA	NA
TGCAGTGCTAGGGGAGGCGGGGGGGCCCCAGATACGCAGTATTTT	CSARGGGGAPDTQYF	TRBV20-1	TRBJ2-3	TRBD2	NA
TGTGCCAGCAGTTACTCACGGGCTTTCTTT	CASSYSRAFF	TRBV6-6	TRBJ1-1	NA	NA
TGTGCCAGCAGCTTACCATCAGGGCTTGGGGAGACCCAGTACTTC	CASSLPSGLGETQYF	TRBV7-2	TRBJ2-5	NA	many
TGTGCCAGCAGCCCCTGGACTAGCGGGGACCAAGAGACCCAGTACTTC	CASSPWTSGDQETQYF	TRBV3-1	TRBJ2-5	TRBD2	many
TGTGCCAGCAGCGGACCAGGGGTTCAAGAGACCCAGTACTTC	CASSGPGVQETQYF	TRBV9	TRBJ2-5	NA	few
TGCAGCGTTGAAGAACTAGGGAACAGCAACTCCTACAATGAGCAGTTCTTC	CSVEELGNSNSYNEQFF	TRBV29-1	TRBJ2-1	NA	NA
TGTGCCAGCAGCCCCCCTATGAGGGCCTCCTATAATTCACCCCTCCACTTT	CASSPPMRASYNSPLHF	TRBV7-2	TRBJ1-6	NA	few
TGTGCCAGCAGTTTGCCCAAGGCAGATACGCAGTATTTT	CASSLPKADTQYF	TRBV28	TRBJ2-3	NA	NA
TGTGCCAGCAGTTTACAGGGAGACCAAGAGACCCAGTTCTTC	CASSLQGDQETQFF	TRBV6-5	TRBJ2-1	NA	NA
TGTGCCAGCAGCCTCCTGAACAGGGACCTCTTGAACACTGAAGCTTTCTTT	CASSLLNRDLLNTEAFF	TRBV28	TRBJ1-1	NA	NA
TGTGCCAGTTCCTATGGGGGGACTAGCTTAACAGATACGCAGTATTTT	CASSYGGTSLTDTQYF	TRBV12-3/TRBV12-4	TRBJ2-3	TRBD2	few
TGTGCCAGCAGCTTAGGACGAGGGGCGCGGGAGCAGTTCTTC	CASSLGRGAREQFF	TRBV7-2	TRBJ2-1	NA	NA
TGCGCCAGCAGCCCAATGGACAGGGGGGATGAAAAACTGTTTTTT	CASSPMDRGDEKLFF	TRBV5-1	TRBJ1-4	TRBD1	NA
TGTGCCAGCAGCTTATCCCAGGCGAGGAGGGAGCAGTTCTTC	CASSLSQARREQFF	TRBV7-9	TRBJ2-1	NA	NA
TGCAGTGCTAGAGATACGGGATACCCCTACGAGCAGTACTTC	CSARDTGYPYEQYF	TRBV20-1	TRBJ2-7	NA	NA
TGTGCCAGCAGCCAAGCCGGACAACGTGGCTACACCTTC	CASSQAGQRGYTF	TRBV3-1	TRBJ1-2	NA	few
TGCGCCAGCAGGCCCACGGCAGGGTCAAATGAAAAACTGTTTTTT	CASRPTAGSNEKLFF	TRBV5-1	TRBJ1-4	NA	NA
TGTGCCAGCACCAACCTTGCAGATACGCAGTATTTT	CASTNLADTQYF	TRBV7-2	TRBJ2-3	NA	NA